This entry lists 13 T cell receptor beta chains sequenced from one sample in a study of blood T cell repertoires in COVID-19. The protocol was immunoSEQ multiplex PCR, while the TCRdb copy is restricted to in-frame clones and leaves out a portion. The table records 180,000 or so clones, roughly three quarters of them present only once. The sample taken for sequencing was peripheral blood. The origin of the receptors is a woman aged 50 to 65 with active or convalescent COVID-19.

The chain is built from TRBV3-1 (or the pseudogene TRBV3-2) and TRBJ2-7, with D hard to call. The CDR3 extends over 14 amino acids. Germline-derived CDR1 and CDR2 are LGHDT and YNNKEL (reference sequence). Trimming cost V 1 base and J 3 bases, with 10 bases left between them. CDR3 protein: CASSQGAEGYEQYF. CDR3 sequence (DNA): TGTGCCAGCAGCCAAGGCGCGGAAGGCTACGAGCAGTACTTC.

The chain recombines TRBV27 with TRBJ1-1; D ambiguous. V lost 6 bases to trimming and J lost 1 base, with 9 bases between them. Germline CDR1 reads MNHEY; CDR2 reads SMNVEV (reference sequence). CDR3 length equals 13 residues. The chain's CDR3 is CASSLRQNTEAFF. The CDR3 coding sequence is TGTGCCAGCAGCCTAAGACAGAACACTGAAGCTTTCTTT.

This clone was observed a handful of times. This sample includes further DNA sequences coding for the same CDR3. The rearrangement uses TRBV6-1 and TRBJ1-2; 10 nucleotides line up with TRBD1. The V and J ends lost 3 bases and 7 bases, in that order; junction bases with no gene match: 2. The CDR3 is 13 amino acids. Germline V gene lookup returns CDR1 MNHNS and CDR2 SASEGT. The CDR3 DNA follows: TGTGCCAGCAGTGACCGGGACAGGGGTGGCTACACCTTC. This codes for CASSDRDRGGYTF.

This chain uses TRBV28 with TRBJ1-5, with TRBD1 matching over 10 bases. There are 15 residues in the CDR3. Germline V lookup: CDR1 MDHEN, CDR2 SYDVKM. Trimming took 5 bases from V and 4 from J; bases not matched to a gene: 5. CDR3 coding DNA: TGTGCCAGCAGTATAGGGACAGGGGCAAATCAGCCCCAGCATTTT. Amino acid sequence: CASSIGTGANQPQHF.

The chain carries TRBV12-3 or TRBV12-4 and TRBJ1-1; maybe TRBD1 (6 bases). This CDR3 contains 13 residues. V was trimmed by 2 bases and J by 4 bases, leaving 8 bases between them. The DNA of the CDR3 is TGTGCCAGCAGTTTAAGGGGGACCACTGAAGCTTTCTTT. Translation: CASSLRGTTEAFF.

V usage is TRBV7-2 and J usage is TRBJ2-1, with 8 positions matching TRBD1. The CDR3 is 17 residues long. CDR1 is SGHTA, CDR2 FQGNSA, per germline. The ends lost 1 base at V and 3 bases at J; junction bases unmatched: 8. CDR3 loop: CASSLEAGGGIYNEQFF. The CDR3 region has the DNA TGTGCCAGCAGCTTAGAGGCAGGGGGCGGGATCTACAATGAGCAGTTCTTC. The whole variable domain, remainder taken from reference TRBV7-2 and TRBJ2-1, is GAGVSQSPSNKVTEKGKDVELRCDPISGHTALYWYRQSLGQGLEFLIYFQGNSAPDKSGLPSDRFSAERTGGSVSTLTIQRTQQEDSAVYLCASSLEAGGGIYNEQFFGPGTRLTVL.

The rearrangement uses TRBV6-5 and TRBJ2-3; D not resolved. The CDR3 runs to 14 residues. CDR1 is MNHEY and CDR2 is SVGAGI in the germline V gene. The V end was cut by 8 bases, the J end by 3 bases, with 15 bases between. The CDR3 sequence is CASRRLERTDTQYF. CDR3 sequence (DNA): TGTGCCAGCCGCAGGTTGGAAAGGACAGATACGCAGTATTTT.

The chain links TRBV7-9 to TRBJ1-5; 8 positions match TRBD1. With V trimmed by 1 base and J by 0 bases, 11 bases remained unmatched. CDR1 and CDR2 (germline): SEHNR, FQNEAQ (reference sequence). The CDR3 covers 19 residues. CDR3 bases: TGTGCCAGCAGCTTAGGGAGCCCCCAGGGGGCCTTTAGCAATCAGCCCCAGCATTTT. Translation gives CASSLGSPQGAFSNQPQHF.

This clone appeared a single time. The chain uses TRBV5-1 and TRBJ1-4; TRBD1 matches 10 bases. Trimming at V came to 0 bases and at J to 6 bases, leaving 5 bases not matched to a gene. The CDR3 contains 16 residues. The germline gives CDR1 SGHRS, CDR2 YFSETQ. The CDR3 loop reads CASSLAGGTGDEKLFF. CDR3 coding DNA: TGCGCCAGCAGCTTGGCCGGAGGGACAGGGGATGAAAAACTGTTTTTT. The full variable domain, in which reference TRBV5-1 and TRBJ1-4 provide the parts outside the CDR3, is KAGVTQTPRYLIKTRGQQVTLSCSPISGHRSVSWYQQTPGQGLQFLFEYFSETQRNKGNFPGRFSGRQFSNSRSEMNVSTLELGDSALYLCASSLAGGTGDEKLFFGSGTQLSVL.

The chain carries TRBV4-2 and TRBJ2-3; 11 bases fit TRBD2. The CDR3 spans 16 residues. V was clipped by 1 base and J by 6 bases; unmatched bases: 6. The germline CDR1 and CDR2 sequences are LGHNA and YNFKEQ. The CDR3 protein is CASSQGLAGGGDTQYF. CDR3 DNA sequence: TGTGCCAGCAGCCAAGGATTAGCGGGAGGGGGGGATACGCAGTATTTT.

This clone was found a few times. The gene calls are TRBV7-3 and TRBJ2-1; 8 nucleotides line up with TRBD2. Unmatched junction bases numbered 11, after V lost 5 bases and J lost 14 bases. The germline V gene encodes CDR1 SGHTA and CDR2 FQGTGA. The CDR3 runs to 13 residues. The CDR3 DNA is TGTGCCAGCAGCGCTACGGGAGGGGGAGGGGAGTTCTTC. It encodes CASSATGGGGEFF.

This clone is classed as medium-sized (0.01 to 0.1%). This sequence joins TRBV25-1 and TRBJ1-6, with TRBD1 matching over 7 bases. This CDR3 contains 15 residues. From germline, CDR1 is MGHDK and CDR2 SYGVNS. The trim removed 6 bases at V and 6 bases at J, leaving 8 bases unmatched. This chain's CDR3 is CASRGDRPANSPLHF. The CDR3 coding sequence is TGTGCCAGCAGAGGGGACAGACCAGCTAATTCACCCCTCCACTTT.

The chain couples TRBV28 to TRBJ1-1; 8 bases are a match to TRBD1. The germline V gene encodes CDR1 MDHEN and CDR2 SYDVKM. V trimming: 6 bases; J trimming: 1 base; junction bases outside the gene matches: 4. The CDR3 length is 14 residues. CDR3: CASRQGGKNTEAFF. The CDR3, as DNA: TGTGCCAGCAGACAGGGGGGGAAGAACACTGAAGCTTTCTTT.